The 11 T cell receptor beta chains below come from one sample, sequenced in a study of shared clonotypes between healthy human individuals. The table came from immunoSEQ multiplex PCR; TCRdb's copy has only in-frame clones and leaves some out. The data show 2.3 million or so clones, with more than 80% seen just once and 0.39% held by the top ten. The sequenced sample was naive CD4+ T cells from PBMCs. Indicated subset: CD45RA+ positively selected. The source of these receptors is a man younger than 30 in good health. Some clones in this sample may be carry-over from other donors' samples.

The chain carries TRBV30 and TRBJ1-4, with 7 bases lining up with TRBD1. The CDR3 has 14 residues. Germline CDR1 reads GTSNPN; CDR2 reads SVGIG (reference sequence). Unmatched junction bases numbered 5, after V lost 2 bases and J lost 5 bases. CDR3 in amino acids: CAWSISQGNEKLFF. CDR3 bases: TGTGCCTGGAGTATATCACAGGGGAATGAAAAACTGTTTTTT.

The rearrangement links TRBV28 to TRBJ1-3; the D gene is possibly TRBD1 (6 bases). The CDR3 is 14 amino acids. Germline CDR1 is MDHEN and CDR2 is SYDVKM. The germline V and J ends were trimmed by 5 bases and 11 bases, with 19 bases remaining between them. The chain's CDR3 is CASSAGGTTPSIYF. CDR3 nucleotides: TGTGCCAGCAGTGCTGGAGGGACAACTCCCTCCATATATTTT.

The CDR3 loop is CASSRQGPNTSLSSYNEQFF. Here the CDR3 DNA reads TGCGCCAGCAGTCGACAGGGGCCTAATACCTCCTTGAGCTCCTACAATGAGCAGTTCTTC. The V call is TRBV23-1, the J call TRBJ2-1, with 8 bases identical to TRBD1. TRBV23-1 is labeled an ORF, and its function is uncertain. The CDR3 contains 20 residues. Germline trimming cut 4 bases from V and 0 bases from J; bases unmatched to any gene: 17.

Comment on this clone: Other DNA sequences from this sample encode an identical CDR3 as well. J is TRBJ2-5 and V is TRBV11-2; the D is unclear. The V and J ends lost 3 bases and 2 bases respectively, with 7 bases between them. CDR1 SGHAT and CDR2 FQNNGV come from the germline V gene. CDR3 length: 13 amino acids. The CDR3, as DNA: TGTGCCAGCAGCTTTGGGCAGCAAGAGACCCAGTACTTC. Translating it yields CASSFGQQETQYF.

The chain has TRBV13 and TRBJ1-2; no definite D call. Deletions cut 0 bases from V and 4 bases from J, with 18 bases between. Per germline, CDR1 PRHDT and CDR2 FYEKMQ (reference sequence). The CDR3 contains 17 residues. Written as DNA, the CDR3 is TGTGCCAGCAGCTTAGGCCCCCCCCCGGCAGCCTCCTATGGCTACACCTTC. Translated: CASSLGPPPAASYGYTF.

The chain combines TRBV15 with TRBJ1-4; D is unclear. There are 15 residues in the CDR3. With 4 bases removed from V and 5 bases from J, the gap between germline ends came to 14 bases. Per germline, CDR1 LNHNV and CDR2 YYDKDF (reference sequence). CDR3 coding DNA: TGTGCCACCAGCACCTCCCCGGACGGGAATGAAAAACTGTTTTTT. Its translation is CATSTSPDGNEKLFF. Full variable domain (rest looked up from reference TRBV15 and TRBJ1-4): DAMVIQNPRYQVTQFGKPVTLSCSQTLNHNVMYWYQQKSSQAPKLLFHYYDKDFNNEADTPDNFQSRRPNTSFCFLDIRSPGLGDTAMYLCATSTSPDGNEKLFFGSGTQLSVL.

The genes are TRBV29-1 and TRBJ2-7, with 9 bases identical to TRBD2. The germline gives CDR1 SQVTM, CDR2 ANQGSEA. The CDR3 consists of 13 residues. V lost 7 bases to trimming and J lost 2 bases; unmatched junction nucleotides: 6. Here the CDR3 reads CSGRTSETYEQYF. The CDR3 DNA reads TGCAGCGGACGGACTAGCGAGACCTACGAGCAGTACTTC.

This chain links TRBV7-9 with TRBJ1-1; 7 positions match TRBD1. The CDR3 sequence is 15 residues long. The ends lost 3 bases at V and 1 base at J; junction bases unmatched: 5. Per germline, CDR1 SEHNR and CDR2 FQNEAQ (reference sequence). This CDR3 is CASSFGRQGNTEAFF. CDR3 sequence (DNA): TGTGCCAGCAGCTTCGGGAGACAGGGGAACACTGAAGCTTTCTTT.

The CDR3 nucleotides read TGTGCCAGCAGCTTCGGGCCCACCTCTGGAAACACCATATATTTT. This codes for CASSFGPTSGNTIYF. The chain couples TRBV5-4 to TRBJ1-3, with D unclear. Looked up from germline, CDR1 is SGHNT and CDR2 is YYREEE (reference sequence). V shed 2 bases and J shed 0 bases, with 9 bases lying between them. The CDR3 consists of 15 residues.

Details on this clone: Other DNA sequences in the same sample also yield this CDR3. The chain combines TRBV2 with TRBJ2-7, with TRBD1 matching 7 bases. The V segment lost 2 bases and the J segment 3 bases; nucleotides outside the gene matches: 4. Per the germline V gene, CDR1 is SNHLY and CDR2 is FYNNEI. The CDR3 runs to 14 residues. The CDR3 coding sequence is TGTGCCAGCAGTGAACAGGGACAGAGCTACGAGCAGTACTTC. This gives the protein CASSEQGQSYEQYF.

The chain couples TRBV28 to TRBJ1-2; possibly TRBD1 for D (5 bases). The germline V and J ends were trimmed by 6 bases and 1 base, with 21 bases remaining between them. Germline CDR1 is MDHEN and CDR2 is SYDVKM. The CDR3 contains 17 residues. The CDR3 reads CASSPSLGGIGNYGYTF. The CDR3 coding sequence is TGTGCCAGCAGCCCCTCCCTGGGGGGGATTGGTAACTATGGCTACACCTTC.